This passage covers 9 T cell receptor beta chains from one sample sequenced in a study of blood T cells in healthy people across ages (dated by TCRdb to the mid-2010s). Preparation of the library involved 5' RACE. A second roughly 7 to 11 cycle PCR used a sample-barcoded 5' primer and a J-beta primer mix. The public sequencing data were trimmed at Q25 with fastp and processed into clonotypes with MiXCR by TCRdb, which kept only in-frame beta chains. Rows are combined by CDR3 protein, so each entry shows the most common genes and DNA. The sample table contains around 1,800,000 distinct CDR3 sequences; only one count was recorded for about two fifths of them. Jointly, the top ten make up under 30% of the sample. Material for sequencing was blood. These receptors all stem from a human donor in good health.

This sequence joins TRBV29-1 and TRBJ1-1; no clear D gene. Trimming cost V 2 bases and J 5 bases, with 12 bases left between them. Germline V gene lookup returns CDR1 SQVTM and CDR2 ANQGSEA. The CDR3 extends over 13 amino acids. The CDR3 DNA reads TGCAGCGTTGAAAGACGGCCGGAGACTGAAGCTTTCTTT. Protein sequence: CSVERRPETEAFF.

This chain connects TRBV12-3 or TRBV12-4 to TRBJ2-1; 11 bases line up with TRBD2. CDR3 length equals 16 residues. The ends lost 3 bases at V and 5 bases at J; junction bases unmatched: 6. Here the CDR3 reads CASSLRLAGGNNEQFF. The CDR3 coding sequence is TGTGCCAGCAGTTTGCGGCTAGCGGGGGGAAACAATGAGCAGTTCTTC.

This chain uses TRBV12-3 or TRBV12-4 with TRBJ1-2, with no clear D. This CDR3 has 12 residues. Trimming stripped 2 bases from V and 9 bases from J, with 10 bases between. The CDR3 sequence: CASSLRARSYTF. For the CDR3, the DNA is TGTGCCAGCAGTTTAAGGGCTCGGAGCTACACCTTC.

The V and J genes are TRBV3-1 and TRBJ2-4, with TRBD1 matching 7 bases. The CDR3 runs to 13 residues. Germline V gene data show CDR1 as LGHDT and CDR2 as YNNKEL (reference sequence). Trimming cost V 0 bases and J 13 bases; bases outside gene matches: 6. The DNA for the CDR3 is TGTGCCAGCAGCCAAGATTACAGGGGAGAGCAGTACTTC. This gives the protein CASSQDYRGEQYF.

The rearrangement joins TRBV20-1 to TRBJ2-3; D gene uncertain. The germline gives CDR1 DFQATT, CDR2 SNEGSKA (reference sequence). This CDR3 has 12 residues. V was shortened by 3 bases and J by 6 bases, with 10 bases between the two germline ends. The CDR3 nucleotides are TGCAGTGCTAGGGAAAGCGAGGATACGCAGTATTTT. This gives the protein CSARESEDTQYF.

The gene calls are TRBV7-2 and TRBJ1-6, with 9 bases that match TRBD1. The V gene's germline CDR1 is SGHTA and CDR2 FQGNSA. The CDR3 length is 17 residues. V trimming: 2 bases; J trimming: 3 bases; junction bases outside the gene matches: 5. The CDR3 nucleotides are TGTGCCAGCAGCTTAACAGGGGGCGCAGGCTATAATTCACCCCTCCACTTT. It encodes CASSLTGGAGYNSPLHF.

This clonotype was recorded at least ten times. This chain uses TRBV20-1 with TRBJ2-7; 14 bases line up with TRBD2. The CDR3 has 20 residues. The germline gives CDR1 DFQATT, CDR2 SNEGSKA (reference sequence). J was trimmed by 0 bases and V by 5 bases; bases with no gene match: 18. The CDR3 is CSAGGEPRTSGGPSSYEQYF. The CDR3 DNA reads as TGCAGTGCTGGGGGAGAGCCCAGGACTAGCGGGGGGCCGAGCTCCTACGAGCAGTACTTC.

The chain joins TRBV29-1 to TRBJ1-2, with 8 bases that match TRBD1. V gave up 4 bases and J gave up 10 bases; unmatched junction bases: 14. CDR3 length equals 14 residues. Per germline, CDR1 SQVTM and CDR2 ANQGSEA. CDR3 protein: CSVVTRQGLEVYTF. The CDR3 DNA is TGCAGCGTTGTTACGCGACAGGGGTTGGAGGTCTACACCTTC. Complete variable domain (other parts from reference TRBV29-1 and TRBJ1-2): SAVISQKPSRDICQRGTSLTIQCQVDSQVTMMFWYRQQPGQSLTLIATANQGSEATYESGFVIDKFPISRPNLTFSTLTVSNMSPEDSSIYLCSVVTRQGLEVYTFGSGTRLTVV.

The chain's CDR3 is CSVEGAGEKLFF. CDR3 sequence (DNA): TGCAGCGTTGAAGGGGCGGGGGAAAAACTGTTTTTT. The chain combines TRBV29-1 with TRBJ1-4; unclear D gene. In germline, CDR1 is SQVTM, CDR2 ANQGSEA. Trimming cost V 1 base and J 8 bases, with 8 bases left between them. The CDR3 sequence is 12 residues long.